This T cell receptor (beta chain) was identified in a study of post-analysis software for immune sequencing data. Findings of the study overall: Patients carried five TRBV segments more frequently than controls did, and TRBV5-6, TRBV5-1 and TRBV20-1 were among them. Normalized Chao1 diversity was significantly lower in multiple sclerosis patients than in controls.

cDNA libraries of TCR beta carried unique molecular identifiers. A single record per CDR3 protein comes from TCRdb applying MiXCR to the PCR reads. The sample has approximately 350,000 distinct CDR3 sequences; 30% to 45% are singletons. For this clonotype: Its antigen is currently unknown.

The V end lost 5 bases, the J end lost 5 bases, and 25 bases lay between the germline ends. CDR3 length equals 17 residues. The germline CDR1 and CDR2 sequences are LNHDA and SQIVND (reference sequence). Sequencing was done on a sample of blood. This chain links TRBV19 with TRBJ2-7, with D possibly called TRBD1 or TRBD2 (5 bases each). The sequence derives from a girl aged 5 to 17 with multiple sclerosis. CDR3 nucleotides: TGTGCCAGTAGTGCGACACTAGTGCTGGGGCAAAAGGACGAGCAGTACTTC. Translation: CASSATLVLGQKDEQYF.